This is a list of T cell receptor beta chains from one sample in a study of blood T cell repertoires in COVID-19. Sequencing was performed with immunoSEQ multiplex PCR; in TCRdb, only in-frame clones are kept and a portion is missing. Of roughly 140,000 clones detected, 80% to 90% appear once; the ten largest clones hold 15%. The specimen was peripheral blood. The receptor set was obtained from a woman aged 35 to 49 with acute or convalescent COVID-19. CDR3s include the opening cysteine and the closing phenylalanine or tryptophan. A D gene is named only where the DNA matches it firmly. Only part of the rows carry a size: once, few, many, or a class if the clone is expanded.

length: 16
J: TRBJ2-1
V: TRBV4-1
size: .
D: TRBD1
CDR3: CASSQLGTGSYNEQFF
DNA: TGCGCCAGCAGCCAACTCGGGACAGGGTCCTACAATGAGCAGTTCTTC

length: 14
J: TRBJ1-4
V: TRBV7-8
size: .
D: TRBD1
CDR3: CASRRDRVHEKLFF
DNA: TGTGCCAGCAGGAGAGACAGGGTCCATGAAAAACTGTTTTTT

length: 12
J: TRBJ1-1
V: TRBV30
size: .
D: .
CDR3: CAWSYGYTEAFF
DNA: TGTGCCTGGAGTTACGGTTACACTGAAGCTTTCTTT

length: 13
J: TRBJ1-1
V: TRBV12-3/TRBV12-4
size: .
D: TRBD1
CDR3: CAIHKQGGTEAFF
DNA: TGTGCCATCCATAAACAGGGGGGCACTGAAGCTTTCTTT

length: 11
J: TRBJ2-5
V: TRBV12-5
size: .
D: .
CDR3: CASGVGETQYF
DNA: TGTGCTAGTGGTGTTGGCGAGACCCAGTACTTC

length: 16
J: TRBJ2-5
V: TRBV2
size: .
D: TRBD2
CDR3: CASDARISGSAETQYF
DNA: TGTGCCAGCGACGCTCGCATTAGCGGGAGTGCGGAGACCCAGTACTTC

length: 14
J: TRBJ2-7
V: TRBV5-1
size: few
D: .
CDR3: CASSLGQEPYEQYF
DNA: TGCGCCAGCAGCTTGGGACAAGAACCCTACGAGCAGTACTTC

length: 16
J: TRBJ2-1
V: TRBV19
size: .
D: .
CDR3: CASSKGRGAWVNEQFF
DNA: TGTGCCAGTAGTAAAGGGCGCGGGGCTTGGGTCAATGAGCAGTTCTTC

length: 17
J: TRBJ2-7
V: TRBV4-1
size: .
D: .
CDR3: CASSQDLEGRVPYEQYF
DNA: TGCGCCAGCAGCCAAGACCTTGAGGGAAGGGTACCCTACGAGCAGTACTTC

length: 16
J: TRBJ2-1
V: TRBV11-3
size: .
D: .
CDR3: CASSLGFTGSPNEQFF
DNA: TGTGCCAGCAGCTTAGGTTTTACAGGGTCTCCCAATGAGCAGTTCTTC

length: 15
J: TRBJ2-1
V: TRBV19
size: .
D: TRBD2
CDR3: CASSIGLAGYNEQFF
DNA: TGTGCCAGTAGTATAGGACTAGCGGGGTACAATGAGCAGTTCTTC

length: 16
J: TRBJ2-1
V: TRBV30
size: .
D: TRBD1
CDR3: CAWILKRGQYYNEQFF
DNA: TGTGCCTGGATTCTTAAAAGGGGACAGTACTACAATGAGCAGTTCTTC

length: 16
J: TRBJ2-3
V: TRBV28
size: .
D: TRBD2
CDR3: CASCVLAGDSTDTQYF
DNA: TGTGCCAGCTGTGTTTTGGCGGGGGACTCCACAGATACGCAGTATTTT

length: 14
J: TRBJ2-7
V: TRBV13
size: .
D: .
CDR3: CASSFSESSYEQYF
DNA: TGTGCCAGCAGCTTCTCGGAGAGCTCCTACGAGCAGTACTTC

length: 17
J: TRBJ1-2
V: TRBV19
size: once
D: .
CDR3: CASSISPTGRANYGYTF
DNA: TGTGCCAGTAGTATCTCCCCGACAGGTAGGGCCAACTATGGCTACACCTTC

length: 12
J: TRBJ2-1
V: TRBV4-1
size: .
D: .
CDR3: CASSPDGLGQFF
DNA: TGCGCCAGCAGCCCTGACGGGTTGGGGCAGTTCTTC

length: 13
J: TRBJ1-1
V: TRBV5-6
size: .
D: .
CDR3: CASSLGRSDEAFF
DNA: TGTGCCAGCAGCTTGGGGAGGTCGGATGAAGCTTTCTTT

length: 15
J: TRBJ1-1
V: TRBV28
size: .
D: TRBD1
CDR3: CASSSPGQGETEAFF
DNA: TGTGCCAGCAGTTCACCGGGACAGGGTGAAACTGAAGCTTTCTTT

length: 14
J: TRBJ1-5
V: TRBV30
size: .
D: TRBD1
CDR3: CASSGTELNQPQHF
DNA: TGTGCCTCATCCGGGACAGAACTCAATCAGCCCCAGCATTTT

length: 16
J: TRBJ2-1
V: TRBV5-6
size: .
D: .
CDR3: CASSLPLGAYKNEQFF
DNA: TGTGCCAGCAGCTTGCCCCTGGGGGCGTATAAGAATGAGCAGTTCTTC

length: 17
J: TRBJ2-1
V: TRBV19
size: .
D: TRBD1
CDR3: CASSRDSPLGSYNEQFF
DNA: TGTGCCAGTAGTCGGGACAGTCCCCTAGGCTCCTACAATGAGCAGTTCTTC

length: 15
J: TRBJ2-3
V: TRBV19
size: few
D: TRBD1
CDR3: CASSTGQGRTDTQYF
DNA: TGTGCCAGTAGCACGGGACAGGGGCGCACAGATACGCAGTATTTT

length: 15
J: TRBJ2-1
V: TRBV4-2
size: .
D: TRBD2
CDR3: CASSQGEAGVREQFF
DNA: TGTGCCAGCAGCCAAGGCGAGGCGGGAGTCCGTGAGCAGTTCTTC

length: 15
J: TRBJ2-1
V: TRBV4-1
size: .
D: TRBD2
CDR3: CASSLLAGGQVEQFF
DNA: TGCGCCAGCAGCCTACTAGCGGGGGGCCAGGTTGAGCAGTTCTTC

length: 12
J: TRBJ2-5
V: TRBV2
size: .
D: .
CDR3: CASRINRETQYF
DNA: TGTGCCAGCAGGATTAACAGAGAGACCCAGTACTTC

length: 18
J: TRBJ2-1
V: TRBV28
size: few
D: .
CDR3: CASSSGALRPPIYNEQFF
DNA: TGTGCCAGCAGCTCGGGAGCATTGAGGCCCCCCATCTACAATGAGCAGTTCTTC

length: 13
J: TRBJ1-1
V: TRBV25-1
size: .
D: TRBD1
CDR3: CASSARDRGPAFF
DNA: TGTGCCAGCAGTGCACGAGACAGGGGTCCGGCTTTCTTT

length: 18
J: TRBJ2-7
V: TRBV7-2
size: .
D: TRBD2
CDR3: CASSPGSFGGTEVYEQYF
DNA: TGTGCCAGCAGCCCTGGTTCCTTCGGGGGGACGGAGGTGTACGAGCAGTACTTC

length: 16
J: TRBJ2-1
V: TRBV7-9
size: .
D: TRBD2
CDR3: CASSLSWVAGEPEQFF
DNA: TGTGCCAGCAGCTTAAGTTGGGTAGCGGGAGAACCTGAGCAGTTCTTC

length: 16
J: TRBJ1-1
V: TRBV6-6
size: .
D: .
CDR3: CASSYYRVSDGTEAFF
DNA: TGTGCCAGCAGTTACTATCGGGTTTCGGATGGCACTGAAGCTTTCTTT

length: 18
J: TRBJ1-3
V: TRBV7-9
size: .
D: TRBD1
CDR3: CASSFTSGGGSSGNTIYF
DNA: TGTGCCAGCAGCTTTACGTCGGGAGGGGGCAGCTCTGGAAACACCATATATTTT

length: 16
J: TRBJ2-3
V: TRBV9
size: .
D: .
CDR3: CASSVGSDYITDTQYF
DNA: TGTGCCAGCAGCGTAGGTTCAGACTACATCACAGATACGCAGTATTTT

length: 18
J: TRBJ1-2
V: TRBV7-8
size: once
D: .
CDR3: CASSTQPGSWSVGDGYTF
DNA: TGTGCCAGCAGCACCCAACCAGGCAGCTGGTCGGTAGGGGATGGCTACACCTTC

length: 15
J: TRBJ2-1
V: TRBV15
size: .
D: TRBD2
CDR3: CATSRDNPAGGEQFF
DNA: TGTGCCACCAGCAGAGATAATCCAGCGGGGGGTGAGCAGTTCTTC

length: 14
J: TRBJ1-5
V: TRBV11-2
size: .
D: TRBD1
CDR3: CASSPTGVNQPQHF
DNA: TGTGCCAGCAGCCCGACAGGGGTTAATCAGCCCCAGCATTTT

length: 15
J: TRBJ2-2
V: TRBV7-9
size: .
D: TRBD1
CDR3: CASSSGQGNTGELFF
DNA: TGTGCCAGCAGCTCGGGACAGGGGAACACCGGGGAGCTGTTTTTT

length: 10
J: TRBJ1-2
V: TRBV29-1
size: few
D: .
CDR3: CSVSDYGYTF
DNA: TGCAGCGTTTCGGACTATGGCTACACCTTC

length: 17
J: TRBJ2-3
V: TRBV15
size: .
D: TRBD1
CDR3: CATSRRRTGAQRDTQYF
DNA: TGTGCCACCAGCAGACGACGGACAGGGGCACAGAGGGATACGCAGTATTTT

length: 14
J: TRBJ1-1
V: TRBV9
size: once
D: TRBD1
CDR3: CASSAGQTNTEAFF
DNA: TGTGCCAGCAGCGCGGGACAGACGAACACTGAAGCTTTCTTT

length: 16
J: TRBJ2-7
V: TRBV13
size: .
D: TRBD1
CDR3: CASSLVGTGNRYEQYF
DNA: TGTGCCAGCAGCTTAGTGGGGACAGGGAATAGGTACGAGCAGTACTTC

length: 14
J: TRBJ1-2
V: TRBV9
size: .
D: .
CDR3: CASSPPTPLYGYTF
DNA: TGTGCCAGCAGCCCTCCCACACCCCTCTATGGCTACACCTTC

length: 15
J: TRBJ2-1
V: TRBV27
size: .
D: .
CDR3: CASSPTGDRYNEQFF
DNA: TGTGCCAGCAGTCCGACAGGCGATAGGTACAATGAGCAGTTCTTC

length: 17
J: TRBJ1-6
V: TRBV7-6
size: .
D: .
CDR3: CASSLADLGSDNSPLHF
DNA: TGTGCCAGCAGCTTAGCGGACTTGGGCAGCGATAATTCACCCCTCCACTTT

length: 15
J: TRBJ2-5
V: TRBV7-9
size: .
D: TRBD2
CDR3: CASSPREALGETQYF
DNA: TGTGCCAGCAGCCCCCGGGAGGCGCTTGGGGAGACCCAGTACTTC

length: 15
J: TRBJ1-2
V: TRBV14
size: .
D: TRBD1
CDR3: CASSLRTTGLDGYTF
DNA: TGTGCCAGCAGCCTAAGAACGACAGGGCTGGATGGCTACACCTTC

length: 13
J: TRBJ2-7
V: TRBV28
size: .
D: .
CDR3: CASGTPSRYEQYF
DNA: TGTGCCAGCGGTACCCCGAGTCGCTACGAGCAGTACTTC

length: 16
J: TRBJ2-1
V: TRBV2
size: .
D: .
CDR3: CASSEWQRKGGNEQFF
DNA: TGTGCCAGCAGTGAGTGGCAGCGCAAAGGAGGCAATGAGCAGTTCTTC

length: 13
J: TRBJ2-4
V: TRBV14
size: .
D: .
CDR3: CASSTSGVSVQYF
DNA: TGTGCCAGCAGCACCTCAGGGGTATCGGTTCAGTACTTC

length: 22
J: TRBJ2-1
V: TRBV7-8
size: .
D: TRBD2
CDR3: CASSAWPPPGTSGRSSYNEQFF
DNA: TGTGCCAGCAGCGCATGGCCTCCACCCGGGACTAGCGGGAGATCGTCCTACAATGAGCAGTTCTTC

length: 13
J: TRBJ2-7
V: TRBV7-2
size: .
D: .
CDR3: CASSARESYEQYF
DNA: TGTGCCAGCAGCGCCCGGGAATCATACGAGCAGTACTTC

length: 14
J: TRBJ2-2
V: TRBV5-4
size: .
D: .
CDR3: CASSLKTGAGELFF
DNA: TGTGCCAGCAGCCTGAAGACAGGCGCCGGGGAGCTGTTTTTT

length: 15
J: TRBJ1-4
V: TRBV28
size: once
D: TRBD1
CDR3: CASRAPGTGFEKLFF
DNA: TGTGCCAGCAGAGCCCCCGGGACAGGGTTTGAAAAACTGTTTTTT

length: 13
J: TRBJ1-5
V: TRBV14
size: few
D: .
CDR3: CASSQYNNQPQHF
DNA: TGTGCCAGCAGCCAGTATAACAATCAGCCCCAGCATTTT

length: 15
J: TRBJ2-5
V: TRBV19
size: .
D: TRBD1
CDR3: CASSRTGTEQETQYF
DNA: TGTGCCAGTAGCCGGACCGGGACAGAGCAAGAGACCCAGTACTTC